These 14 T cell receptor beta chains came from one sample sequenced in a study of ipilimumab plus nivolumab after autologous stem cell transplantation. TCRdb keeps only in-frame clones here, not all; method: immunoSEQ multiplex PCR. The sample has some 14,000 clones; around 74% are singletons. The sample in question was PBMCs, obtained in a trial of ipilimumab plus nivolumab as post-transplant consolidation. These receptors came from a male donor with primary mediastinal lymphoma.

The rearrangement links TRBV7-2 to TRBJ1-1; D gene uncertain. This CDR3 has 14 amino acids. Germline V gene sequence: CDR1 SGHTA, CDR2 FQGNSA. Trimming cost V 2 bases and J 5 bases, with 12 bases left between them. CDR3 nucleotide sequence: TGTGCCAGCAGCTTAATCGGCGGGCGGACTGAAGCTTTCTTT. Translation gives CASSLIGGRTEAFF.

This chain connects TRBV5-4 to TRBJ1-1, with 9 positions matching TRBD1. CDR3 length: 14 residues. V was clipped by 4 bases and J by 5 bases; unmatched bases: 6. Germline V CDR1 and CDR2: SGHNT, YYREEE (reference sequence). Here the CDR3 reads CASSQGQGRTEAFF. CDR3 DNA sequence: TGTGCCAGCAGCCAGGGACAGGGAAGAACTGAAGCTTTCTTT.

The CDR3 spells CASSPIKEAGGYTF. Here the CDR3 DNA reads TGTGCCAGCTCACCAATTAAGGAGGCAGGGGGCTACACCTTC. The V gene is TRBV18, the J gene TRBJ1-2, with D perhaps TRBD1 (5 bases). V was pared by 2 bases and J by 8 bases, with 15 bases between. CDR3 length: 14 amino acids. The germline V gene has CDR1 KGHSH and CDR2 LQKENI. The whole variable domain, remainder taken from reference TRBV18 and TRBJ1-2, is NAGVMQNPRHLVRRRGQEARLRCSPMKGHSHVYWYRQLPEEGLKFMVYLQKENIIDESGMPKERFSAEFPKEGPSILRIQQVVRGDSAAYFCASSPIKEAGGYTFGSGTRLTVV.

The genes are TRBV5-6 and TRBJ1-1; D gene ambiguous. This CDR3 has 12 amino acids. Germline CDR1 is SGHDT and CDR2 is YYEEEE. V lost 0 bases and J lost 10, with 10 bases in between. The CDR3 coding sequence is TGTGCCAGCAGCTTGGGCGGGCCAGGAGCTTTCTTT. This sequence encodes CASSLGGPGAFF.

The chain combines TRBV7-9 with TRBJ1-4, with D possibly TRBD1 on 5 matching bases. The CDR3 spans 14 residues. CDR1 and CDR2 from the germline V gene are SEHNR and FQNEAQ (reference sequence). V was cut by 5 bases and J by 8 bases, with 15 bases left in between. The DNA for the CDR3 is TGTGCCAGCAGCACCCGGGGCGGTAGGGAAAAACTGTTTTTT. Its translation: CASSTRGGREKLFF.

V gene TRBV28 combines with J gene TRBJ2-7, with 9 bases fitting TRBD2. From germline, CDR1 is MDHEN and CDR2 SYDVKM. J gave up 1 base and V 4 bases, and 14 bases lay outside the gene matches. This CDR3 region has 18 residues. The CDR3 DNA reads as TGTGCCAGCAGTTCTAGGGGCTGGGAGCGGGAGGAATCCTACGAGCAGTACTTC. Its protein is CASSSRGWEREESYEQYF.

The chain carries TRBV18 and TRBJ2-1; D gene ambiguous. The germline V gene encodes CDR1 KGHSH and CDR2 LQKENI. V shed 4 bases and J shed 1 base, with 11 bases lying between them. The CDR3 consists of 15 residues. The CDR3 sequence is CASSLTETSYNEQFF. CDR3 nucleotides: TGTGCCAGCTCACTGACCGAGACTTCCTACAATGAGCAGTTCTTC.

CDR3 DNA: TGCGCCAGCAGCCTCGATCCTAGCTCCTACAATGAGCAGTTCTTC. Translating gives CASSLDPSSYNEQFF. The genes are TRBV5-1 and TRBJ2-1; no clear D. Germline loops: CDR1 SGHRS, CDR2 YFSETQ. Trimming cost V 4 bases and J 0 bases, with 11 bases left between them. The CDR3 length is 15 residues. Together with reference TRBV5-1 and TRBJ2-1, the CDR3 gives the full variable domain: KAGVTQTPRYLIKTRGQQVTLSCSPISGHRSVSWYQQTPGQGLQFLFEYFSETQRNKGNFPGRFSGRQFSNSRSEMNVSTLELGDSALYLCASSLDPSSYNEQFFGPGTRLTVL.

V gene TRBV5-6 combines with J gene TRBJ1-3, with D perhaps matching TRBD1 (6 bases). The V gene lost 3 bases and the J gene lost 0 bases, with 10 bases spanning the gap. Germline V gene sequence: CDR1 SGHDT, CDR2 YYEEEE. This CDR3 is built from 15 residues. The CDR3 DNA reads TGTGCCAGCAGCTCCACAGGGTACTCTGGAAACACCATATATTTT. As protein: CASSSTGYSGNTIYF.

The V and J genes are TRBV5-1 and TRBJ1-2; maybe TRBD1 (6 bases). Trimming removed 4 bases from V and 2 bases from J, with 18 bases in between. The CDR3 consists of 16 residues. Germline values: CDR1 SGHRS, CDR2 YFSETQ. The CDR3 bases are TGCGCCAGCAGCCAATCAACAGGGACTATAAACTATGGCTACACCTTC. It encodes CASSQSTGTINYGYTF.

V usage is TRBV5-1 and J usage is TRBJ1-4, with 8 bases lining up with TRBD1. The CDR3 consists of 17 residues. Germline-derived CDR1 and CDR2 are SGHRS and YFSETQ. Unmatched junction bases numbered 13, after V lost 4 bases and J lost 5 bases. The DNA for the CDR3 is TGCGCCAGCAGCCTGGGTGTCGCACAGGGGGGGAATGAAAAACTGTTTTTT. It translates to CASSLGVAQGGNEKLFF.

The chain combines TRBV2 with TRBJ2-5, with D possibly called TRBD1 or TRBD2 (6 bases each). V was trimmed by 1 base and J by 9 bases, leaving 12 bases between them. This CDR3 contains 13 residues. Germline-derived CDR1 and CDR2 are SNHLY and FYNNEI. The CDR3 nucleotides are TGTGCCAGCAGTGAAGTGACGAGGGGGGCCCAGTACTTC. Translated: CASSEVTRGAQYF.

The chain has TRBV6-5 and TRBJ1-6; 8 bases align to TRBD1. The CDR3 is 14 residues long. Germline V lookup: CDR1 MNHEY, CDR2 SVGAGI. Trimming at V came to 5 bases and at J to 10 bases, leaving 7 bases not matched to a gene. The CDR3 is CASSETGEGSPLHF. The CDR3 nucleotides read TGTGCCAGCAGTGAGACAGGGGAGGGATCACCCCTCCACTTT.

This chain's CDR3 is CASSPGTHYGGAAYEQYF. DNA of the CDR3: TGTGCCAGCTCACCAGGGACGCATTACGGAGGGGCCGCCTACGAGCAGTACTTC. The chain combines TRBV18 with TRBJ2-7, with D tentatively TRBD2 (6 bases). The ends were cut back, 2 bases at V and 2 bases at J, with 22 bases in the middle. The CDR3 loop spans 18 amino acids. Germline assignment: CDR1 KGHSH and CDR2 LQKENI.